This note documents a single T cell receptor (beta chain) sequence. With a J-beta primer mix and a sample-barcoded 5' primer, a second PCR ran roughly 6 to 11 cycles. TCRdb re-analysed the 5' RACE reads in MiXCR, keeping a single row per CDR3 protein. The sample records approximately 1.5 million distinct CDR3 sequences, 30% to 40% being singletons. The data belong to a study of blood T cells in healthy people across ages. CDR3 length: 15 amino acids. CDR1 is SGDLS, CDR2 YYNGEE, per germline. V was clipped by 0 bases and J by 5 bases, with 13 bases between them. The chain uses TRBV9 and TRBJ2-3; D not resolved. The source is a woman under 40 in good health. Sequenced material: blood. The CDR3 loop is CASSVEWANQDTQYF. The CDR3 DNA sequence: TGTGCCAGCAGCGTAGAGTGGGCTAATCAAGATACGCAGTATTTT. The complete variable domain, with remaining parts taken from reference TRBV9 and TRBJ2-3, reads DSGVTQTPKHLITATGQRVTLRCSPRSGDLSVYWYQQSLDQGLQFLIQYYNGEERAKGNILERFSAQQFPDLHSELNLSSLELGDSALYFCASSVEWANQDTQYFGPGTRLTVL.